This T cell receptor beta chain was sequenced for a study of vaccination effects on CD4 cells after COVID-19. TCRdb's copy holds only in-frame clones and misses some; the assay was immunoSEQ multiplex PCR. Among about 53,000 clones listed, around three quarters were seen once. Subsequent to a culture period of under 11 days, CD4+ T cells were isolated. Worth noting for this clone: Its antigen is not known.

This CDR3 has 13 residues. Per germline, CDR1 GTSNPN and CDR2 SVGIG (reference sequence). Trimming pared 2 bases from V and 5 bases from J, leaving 12 bases between. The V and J genes are TRBV30 and TRBJ1-1; a weak D match, TRBD1 (6 bases). The source of this sequence is a human donor who received a COVID-19 vaccine. The input for sequencing was CD4+ T cells from PBMCs cultured without peptide, taken before COVID-19 vaccination. CDR3: CAWSSQGWTEAFF. In DNA form, the CDR3 reads TGTGCCTGGAGTTCACAGGGCTGGACTGAAGCTTTCTTT.